This T cell receptor beta chain derives from a study of T and B cells in COVID-19 patients. Study-level background: Critical illness requiring mechanical ventilation or extracorporeal membrane oxygenation affected about 65% of the 20 active-infection patients.

CDR1 and CDR2 from the germline V gene are GTSNPN and SVGIG (reference sequence). The V and J ends lost 5 bases and 2 bases respectively, with 4 bases between them. The CDR3 is made up of 11 amino acids. Multiplex PCR with BIOMED2 TRB-A/B primer pools amplified TRB rearrangements. TCRdb fed the multiplex PCR reads into MiXCR, producing one record per CDR3 protein. The profile shows over 1,500 distinct CDR3 sequences, around 30% of them singletons. In its sample, this clonotype is medium-sized. From blood, about 250-500 ng of genomic DNA served as TRB template. The TCR originated in a human donor with active COVID-19. V is TRBV30 and J is TRBJ2-1; no clear D gene. Source material: blood. The DNA for the CDR3 is TGTGCCTGGCAGGCCTACAATGAGCAGTTCTTC. Protein sequence: CAWQAYNEQFF.